The TCR beta chain described here comes from a study of cytotoxic CD8 clonotypes in ibrutinib-treated CLL. Study context: The subjects consisted of about 10 relapsed/refractory and around 15 treatment-naive individuals, with some 17 IGHV unmutated.

Regarding this clone: The target antigen is unknown.

The trim removed 5 bases at V and 10 bases at J, leaving 13 bases unmatched. This CDR3 has 15 amino acids. Germline V CDR1 and CDR2: MDHEN, SYDVKM. Researchers set a sequencing depth target of 1 in 200,000 to 1 in 1 million T cells. Using immunoSEQ multiplex PCR, the repertoire was profiled, and TCRdb retains in-frame clones only, with some absent. The sample shows approximately 47,000 clones, over 60% of them seen only once. General study results and limits: Clonality went up at the time of ibrutinib response, stayed stable in sustained remission, and later dropped back toward its baseline level at progression. There were few public clonotypes, and on treatment they contracted or stayed stable.

Source: PBMCs, taken after 24 months of ibrutinib treatment. The chain recombines TRBV28 with TRBJ2-1, with 8 bases lining up with TRBD2. The receptor was isolated from a human donor with chronic lymphocytic leukemia. The CDR3 protein is CASSGRRTSRQEQFF. CDR3 DNA: TGTGCCAGCAGTGGCCGTCGGACTAGCAGACAAGAGCAGTTCTTC.